This T cell receptor (beta chain) derives from a study of CD8 T cells in ankylosing spondylitis. Study-level findings and limits: Significant enrichment of disease-linked clones was reportedly seen in matched ankylosing spondylitis synovial fluid. Past studies reported some motif variants in reactive arthritis synovial fluid and blood.

The germline V gene has CDR1 SQVTM and CDR2 ANQGSEA. The CDR3 totals 14 residues. Trimming took 5 bases from V and 3 from J; bases not matched to a gene: 5. This clonotype was picked up many times. Its cognate antigen is unknown. From the 5' RACE reads, TCRdb called clonotypes with MiXCR, one entry per CDR3 protein. The sample shows about 240,000 distinct CDR3 sequences, roughly 8% of them seen only once. This rearrangement joins TRBV29-1 to TRBJ2-1; 9 bases match TRBD2. The sequence was obtained from a female donor with ankylosing spondylitis or in good health (not recorded which). Sequencing was carried out using blood, either unsorted or a sorted T cell fraction (not recorded which). The CDR3 region is CSVRLAGIYNEQFF. CDR3 sequence (DNA): TGCAGCGTTCGGCTAGCGGGGATCTACAATGAGCAGTTCTTC.